This TCR beta chain was found in a study of response to subunit inactivated influenza vaccine (dated by TCRdb to between 2017 and 2018). Background for the entire study: Deep quantitative T cell receptor repertoire profiling was used in the study to track responses to a trivalent subunit inactivated influenza vaccine. General study outcomes and caveats: According to the authors, only a limited number of new T cells may be recruited by each seasonal influenza vaccination.

Based on the germline V gene (reference sequence), the CDR1 and CDR2 sequences are DFQATT and SNEGSKA. Reading from cysteine to phenylalanine, the CDR3 counts 12 amino acids. CDR3 DNA is the only sequence kept; it has 36 bases, read in frame from the first base. V is pruned by 6 bases and J by 7 bases, leaving 8 bases of the junction without a gene match. The protocol used for the library was RT-PCR. For sequencing, an Illumina HiSeq 2500 was employed. In-frame beta chains were kept once TCRdb had trimmed the public reads at Q25 with fastp and called clones with MiXCR. Every entry covers one CDR3 protein and lists the most common genes and DNA from its rows. The sample table records around 750,000 distinct CDR3 sequences; approximately 21% of these occur just once. The ten largest clones capture roughly a tenth of the sample. Details on this clonotype: Its antigen is unknown. No much larger clone is present one base from it, and per-base qualities are unavailable.

The input for sequencing was PBMCs from blood, taken about 5 days after vaccination. The V and J genes are TRBV20-1 and TRBJ1-1, with TRBD1 matching 7 junction bases. This clonotype was obtained from a man between 50 and 59 years old who received an inactivated influenza vaccine. Donor details come from another sample of the same person, matched by shared clones. The bases read TGCAGTGCCGCCCCCACAGGGGTTGAAGCTTTCTTT. Its protein reads: CSAAPTGVEAFF.